This TCR beta chain appears in the sequencing data of a study of blood T cell repertoires in COVID-19. Study-level background: COVID-19 samples from acute and convalescent phases originated in the United States, Italy and Spain.

The protocol was immunoSEQ multiplex PCR, while the TCRdb copy is restricted to in-frame clones and leaves out a portion. Of some 240,000 clones in the sample, 85% were seen once. Germline trimming cut 7 bases from V and 8 bases from J; bases unmatched to any gene: 7. Germline V gene data show CDR1 as SNHLY and CDR2 as FYNNEI. The length of the CDR3 is 12 residues. The V and J genes are TRBV2 and TRBJ1-2, with 7 bases aligning to TRBD1. The sequencing sample was made of peripheral blood. The sequence was collected from a woman aged 70 to 79 with COVID-19, enrolled during active disease. The CDR3 nucleotides read TGTGCCAGCAAAGGCAGGGGGAACGGCTACACCTTC. It encodes CASKGRGNGYTF.